The following is a TCR beta chain sequence with its context. This sample stems from a study of OX40 agonist ivuxolimab in advanced cancers. The V end was cut by 2 bases, the J end by 4 bases, with 14 bases between. CDR1 MNHEY and CDR2 SVGAGI come from the germline V gene. There are 15 residues in the CDR3. Assay: immunoSEQ multiplex PCR; the TCRdb copy retains only in-frame clones and omits some. Of about 23,000 clones listed, approximately 77% are singletons. Anyone with autoimmune disease history or systemic immunosuppression was excluded. Baseline was the first blood sampling point, followed by cycle 4 day 1 and cycle 7 day 1.

Sequenced here: CD4+ or CD8+ T cells sorted from blood, sampled in a trial of the OX40 agonist ivuxolimab. This TCR was sampled from an adult with an advanced solid tumor such as melanoma, head and neck, liver or kidney cancer. The genes are TRBV6-5 and TRBJ1-1; no firm D call. Written as DNA, the CDR3 is TGTGCCAGCAGTTACCGGGCCCGAGGGATCACTGAAGCTTTCTTT. Its translation is CASSYRARGITEAFF.